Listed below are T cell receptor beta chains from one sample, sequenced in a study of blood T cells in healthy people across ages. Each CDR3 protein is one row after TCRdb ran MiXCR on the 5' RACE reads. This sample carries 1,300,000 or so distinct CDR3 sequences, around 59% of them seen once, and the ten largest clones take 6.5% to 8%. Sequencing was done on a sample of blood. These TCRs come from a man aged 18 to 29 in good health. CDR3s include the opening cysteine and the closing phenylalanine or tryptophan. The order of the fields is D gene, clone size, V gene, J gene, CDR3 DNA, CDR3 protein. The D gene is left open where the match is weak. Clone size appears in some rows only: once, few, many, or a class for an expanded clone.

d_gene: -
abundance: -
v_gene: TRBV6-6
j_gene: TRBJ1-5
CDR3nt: TGTGCCAGCAGTTACTCGATCAGGGGTAATCAGCCCCAGCATTTT
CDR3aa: CASSYSIRGNQPQHF

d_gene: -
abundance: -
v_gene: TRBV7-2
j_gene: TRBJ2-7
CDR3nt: TGTGCCAGCAGCTTAGATGTGGGAATTTTGTACGAGCAGTACTTC
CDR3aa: CASSLDVGILYEQYF

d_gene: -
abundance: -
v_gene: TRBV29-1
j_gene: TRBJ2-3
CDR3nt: TGCAACGGAAAGGGACAATACACAGATACGCAGTATTTT
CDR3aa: CNGKGQYTDTQYF

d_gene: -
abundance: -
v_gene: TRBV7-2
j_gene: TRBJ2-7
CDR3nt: TGTGCCAGCAGGCAGGGGGGTCTGGTCGGCGAGCAGTACTTC
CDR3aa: CASRQGGLVGEQYF

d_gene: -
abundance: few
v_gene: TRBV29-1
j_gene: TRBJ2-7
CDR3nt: TGCAGCGTTGAAGATGGACACTACGAGCAGTACTTC
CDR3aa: CSVEDGHYEQYF

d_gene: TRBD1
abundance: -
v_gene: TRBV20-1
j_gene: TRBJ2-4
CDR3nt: TGCAGTGCTGCCGGGACAGGGAAAAACATTCAGTACTTC
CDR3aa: CSAAGTGKNIQYF

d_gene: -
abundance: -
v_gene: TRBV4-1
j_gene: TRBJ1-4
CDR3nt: TGCGCCAGCAGCCAACCCCTAAGGACAGCCGCCCGAGAAAAACTGTTTTTT
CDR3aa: CASSQPLRTAAREKLFF

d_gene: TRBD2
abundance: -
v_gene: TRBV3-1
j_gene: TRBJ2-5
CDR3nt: TGTGCCAGCAGCCAGAATCCCGGGGGGCAAGAGACCCAGTACTTC
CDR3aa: CASSQNPGGQETQYF

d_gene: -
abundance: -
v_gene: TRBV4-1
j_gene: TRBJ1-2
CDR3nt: TGCGCCAGCAGCCAACCTCGGCAGGGTGGGAACTATGGCTACACCTTC
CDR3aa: CASSQPRQGGNYGYTF

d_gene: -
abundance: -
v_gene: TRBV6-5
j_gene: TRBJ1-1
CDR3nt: TGTGCCAGCAGTTACTCTATGACCGGCGAAGCTTTCTTT
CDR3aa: CASSYSMTGEAFF

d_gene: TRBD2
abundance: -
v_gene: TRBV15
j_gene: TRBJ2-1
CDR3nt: TGTGCCACCAGCAGAGGGATAACTAGCGGGAGCTACAATGAGCAGTTCTTC
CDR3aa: CATSRGITSGSYNEQFF

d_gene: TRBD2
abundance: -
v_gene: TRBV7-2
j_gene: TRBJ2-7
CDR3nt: TGTGCCAGCAGCGGAACCACTAGCGGGGGTAGAGAGCAGTACTTC
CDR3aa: CASSGTTSGGREQYF

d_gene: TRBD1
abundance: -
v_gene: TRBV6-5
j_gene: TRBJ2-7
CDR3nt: TGTGCCAGCAGAAGACAGGGGGCCCCCTACGAGCAGTACTTC
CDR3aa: CASRRQGAPYEQYF

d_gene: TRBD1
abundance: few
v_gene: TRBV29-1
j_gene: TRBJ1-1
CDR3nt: TGCAGCGTTTACAGGGGTAACACTGAAGCTTTCTTT
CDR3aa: CSVYRGNTEAFF

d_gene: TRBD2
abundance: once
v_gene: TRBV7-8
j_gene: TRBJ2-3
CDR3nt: TGTGCCAGCAGCTACGAATGGCGGGGGGCCACAGATACGCAGTATTTT
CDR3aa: CASSYEWRGATDTQYF

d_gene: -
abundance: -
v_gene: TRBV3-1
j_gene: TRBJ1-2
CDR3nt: TGTGCCAGCAGCCAAGGATGGGCAAACTATGGCTACACCTTC
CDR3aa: CASSQGWANYGYTF

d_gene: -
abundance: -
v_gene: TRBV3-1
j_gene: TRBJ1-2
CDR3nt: TGTGCCAGCACCAACGAGGGGTATGGCTACACCTTC
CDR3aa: CASTNEGYGYTF

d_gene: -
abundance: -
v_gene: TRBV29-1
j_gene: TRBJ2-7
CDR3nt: TGCAGCGTTGGGGGGCAGGACGAGCAGTACTTC
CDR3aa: CSVGGQDEQYF

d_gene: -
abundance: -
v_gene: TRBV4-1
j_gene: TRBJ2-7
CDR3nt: TGCGCCAGCAGCCAAAGCCCCGGGGGGCGCTACGAGCAGTACTTC
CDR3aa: CASSQSPGGRYEQYF

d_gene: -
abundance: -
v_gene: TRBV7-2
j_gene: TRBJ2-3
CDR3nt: TGTGCCAGCAATGGCGGGAACACAGATACGCAGTATTTT
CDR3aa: CASNGGNTDTQYF

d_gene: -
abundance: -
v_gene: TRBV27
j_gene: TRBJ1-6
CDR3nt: TGTGCCAGCAGTTTAGTCAGGGTAGTGTCACCCCTCCACTTT
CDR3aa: CASSLVRVVSPLHF

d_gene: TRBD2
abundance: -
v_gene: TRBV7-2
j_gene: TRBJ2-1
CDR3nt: TGTGCCAGCAGCTTAGAAGGGGTGGCGGGAGGGTATTACAATGAGCAGTTCTTC
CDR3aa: CASSLEGVAGGYYNEQFF

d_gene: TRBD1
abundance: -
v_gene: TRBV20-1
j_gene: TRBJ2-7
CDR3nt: TGCAGTGCCACGGGACAGGGGATATCCTACGAGCAGTACTTC
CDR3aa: CSATGQGISYEQYF

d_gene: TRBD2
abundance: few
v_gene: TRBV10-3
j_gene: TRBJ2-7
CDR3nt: TGTGCCATCAGTGAGTCTGGGGTTGAGGTAGCGGGAGAGTACGAGCAGTACTTC
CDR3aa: CAISESGVEVAGEYEQYF

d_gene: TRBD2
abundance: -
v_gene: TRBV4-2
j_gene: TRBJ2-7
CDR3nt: TGTGCCAGCAGCCAAAGAGGACTAGCGGGGGCCAATGAGCAGTACTTC
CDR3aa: CASSQRGLAGANEQYF

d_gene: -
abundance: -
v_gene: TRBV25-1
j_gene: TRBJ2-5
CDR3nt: TGTGCCAGCAGTCTGCAGGAGGGGCGGGAGACCCAGTACTTC
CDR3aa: CASSLQEGRETQYF

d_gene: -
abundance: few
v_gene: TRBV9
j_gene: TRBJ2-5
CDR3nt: TGTGCCAGCAGCCGATTAGAGACCCAGTACTTC
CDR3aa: CASSRLETQYF

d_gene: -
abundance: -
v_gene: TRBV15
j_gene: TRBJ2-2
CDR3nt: TGTGCCACCAGCAGAGGGGGTACCAGGGAGCTGTTTTTT
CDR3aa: CATSRGGTRELFF

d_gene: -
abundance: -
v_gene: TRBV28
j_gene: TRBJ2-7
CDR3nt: TGTGCCAGCAGTTTCACTACAGGGCACGAGCAGTACTTC
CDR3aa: CASSFTTGHEQYF

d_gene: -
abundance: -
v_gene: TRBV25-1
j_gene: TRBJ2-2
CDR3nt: TGTGCCAGCAGTGAATGGACGCCTGGGAGTGGAACCGGGGAGCTGTTTTTT
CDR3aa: CASSEWTPGSGTGELFF

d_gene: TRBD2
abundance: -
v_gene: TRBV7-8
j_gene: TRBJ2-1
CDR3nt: TGTGCCAGCAGCTTAACTGGGACTAGCTCCAATGAGCAGTTCTTC
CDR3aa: CASSLTGTSSNEQFF

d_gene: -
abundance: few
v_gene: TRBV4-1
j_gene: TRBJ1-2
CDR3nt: TGCGCCAGCAGCCAAGACAGGGCTACGGACTATGGCTACACCTTC
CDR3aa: CASSQDRATDYGYTF

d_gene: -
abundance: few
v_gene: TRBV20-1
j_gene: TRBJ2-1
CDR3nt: TGCAGTGCTAGTTCCTTGGTTCTTTACAATGAGCAGTTCTTC
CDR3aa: CSASSLVLYNEQFF

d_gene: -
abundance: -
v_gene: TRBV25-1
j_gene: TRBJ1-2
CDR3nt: TGTGCCAGCAGTTCGGGGACGGCGTCCCTCACCTTC
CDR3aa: CASSSGTASLTF

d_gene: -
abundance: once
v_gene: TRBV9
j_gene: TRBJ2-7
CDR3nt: TGTGCCAGCAGCGTAGGCCCCCCGCCCTACGAGCAGTACTTC
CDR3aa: CASSVGPPPYEQYF

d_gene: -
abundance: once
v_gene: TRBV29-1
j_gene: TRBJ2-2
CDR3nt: TGCAGCGTGGGTTTATCCAACCAGTCCACCGGGGAGCTGTTTTTT
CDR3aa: CSVGLSNQSTGELFF

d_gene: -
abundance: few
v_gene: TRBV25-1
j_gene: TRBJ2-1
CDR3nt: TGTGCCAGCAGTGAAGGCGACTGGGACGAAATTTACAATGAGCAGTTCTTC
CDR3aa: CASSEGDWDEIYNEQFF

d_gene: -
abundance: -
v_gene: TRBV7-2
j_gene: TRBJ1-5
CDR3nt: TGTGCCAGCAGCTTAGAAGGTGCTCTTAGCAATCAGCCCCAGCATTTT
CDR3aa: CASSLEGALSNQPQHF

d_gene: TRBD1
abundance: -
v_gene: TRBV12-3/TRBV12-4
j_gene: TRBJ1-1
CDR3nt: TGTGCCAGCAGCCCAACCTCCGGGACAGGCACGGCTTTCTTT
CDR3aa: CASSPTSGTGTAFF

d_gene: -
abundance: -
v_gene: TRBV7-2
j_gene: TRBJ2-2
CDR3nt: TGTGCCAGCAGCCCGCCTATCACCGGGGAGCTGTTTTTT
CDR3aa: CASSPPITGELFF

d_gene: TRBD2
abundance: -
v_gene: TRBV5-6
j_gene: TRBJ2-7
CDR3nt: TGTGCCAGCAGCTTGGTTAGCGGGAGTTTGGGCCTCTCCTACGAGCAGTACTTC
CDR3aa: CASSLVSGSLGLSYEQYF

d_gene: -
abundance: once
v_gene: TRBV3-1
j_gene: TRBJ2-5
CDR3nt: TGTGCCAGCAGCCAAGAACTAATAGGGGAGACCCAGTACTTC
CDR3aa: CASSQELIGETQYF

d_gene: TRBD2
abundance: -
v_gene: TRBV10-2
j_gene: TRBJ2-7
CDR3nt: TGCGCCAGCAGTGAGTCTAGCGGGGGAGCCTCCTACGAGCAGTACTTC
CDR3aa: CASSESSGGASYEQYF

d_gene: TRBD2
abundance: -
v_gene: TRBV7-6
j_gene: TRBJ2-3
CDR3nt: TGTGCCAGCAGCGCGGCTAGCGGGAGTGGCGGCACAGATACGCAGTATTTT
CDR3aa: CASSAASGSGGTDTQYF

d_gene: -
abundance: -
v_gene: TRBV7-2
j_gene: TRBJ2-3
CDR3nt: TGTGCCGGAGGCGCGCCCAGCACAGATACGCAGTATTTT
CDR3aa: CAGGAPSTDTQYF

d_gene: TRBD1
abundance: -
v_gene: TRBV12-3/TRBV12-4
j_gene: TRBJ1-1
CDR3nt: TGTGCCAGCAGTCCCGACAGGGAAGGCCGCTCAGCTTTCTTT
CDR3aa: CASSPDREGRSAFF

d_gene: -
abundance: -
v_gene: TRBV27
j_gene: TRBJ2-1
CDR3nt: TGTGCCACAAGTCCTCTAGGCAGGGGTGCGTACAATGAGCAGTTCTTC
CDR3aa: CATSPLGRGAYNEQFF

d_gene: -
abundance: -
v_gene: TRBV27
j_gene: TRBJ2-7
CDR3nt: TGTGCCAGCAGTTTTAATGGCGTCTTCGAGCAGTACTTC
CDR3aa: CASSFNGVFEQYF

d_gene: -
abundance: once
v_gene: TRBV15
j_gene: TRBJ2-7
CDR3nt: TGTGCCACCAGCAGAGATTGGGGACCAGGAAATGAGCAGTACTTC
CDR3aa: CATSRDWGPGNEQYF

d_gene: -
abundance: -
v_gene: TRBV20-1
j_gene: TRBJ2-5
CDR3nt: TGCAGTGCTCTTCGGGGTTACCAAGAGACCCAGTACTTC
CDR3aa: CSALRGYQETQYF

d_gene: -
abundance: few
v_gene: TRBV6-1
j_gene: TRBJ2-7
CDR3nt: TGTGCCAGCAGTGCCGGGGGCTACTTCTCCTACGAGCAGTACTTC
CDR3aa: CASSAGGYFSYEQYF

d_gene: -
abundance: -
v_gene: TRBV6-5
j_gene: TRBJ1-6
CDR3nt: TGTGCCAGCAGTTCCTCACTTCTTCGAAGTAATTCACCCCTCCACTTT
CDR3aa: CASSSSLLRSNSPLHF

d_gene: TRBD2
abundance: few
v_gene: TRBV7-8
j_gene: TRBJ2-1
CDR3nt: TGTGCCAGCAGCTTCGTTCTAGCGGGGGGGCGCAATGAGCAGTTCTTC
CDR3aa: CASSFVLAGGRNEQFF

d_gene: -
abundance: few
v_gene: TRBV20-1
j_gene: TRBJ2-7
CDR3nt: TGCAGTGCAGAGGGAGACACCCTCTACGAGCAGTACTTC
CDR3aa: CSAEGDTLYEQYF